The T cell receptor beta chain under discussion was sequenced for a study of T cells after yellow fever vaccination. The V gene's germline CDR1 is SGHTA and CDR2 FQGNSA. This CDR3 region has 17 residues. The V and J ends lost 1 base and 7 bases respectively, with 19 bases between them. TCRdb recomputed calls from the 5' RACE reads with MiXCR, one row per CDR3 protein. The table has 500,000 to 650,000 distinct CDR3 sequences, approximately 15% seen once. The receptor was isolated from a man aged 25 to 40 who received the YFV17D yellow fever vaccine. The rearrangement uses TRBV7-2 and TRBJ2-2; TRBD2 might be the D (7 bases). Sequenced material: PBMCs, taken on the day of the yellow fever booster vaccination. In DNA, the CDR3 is TGTGCCAGCAGCTTAGTGGGCGGGGGCGCCCGTCTCGGGGAGCTGTTTTTT. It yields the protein CASSLVGGGARLGELFF.